Following are 9 T cell receptor beta chains from one sample sequenced in a study of molecular identifiers for immune sequencing clone quantification. Using its own MiXCR run on the PCR reads, TCRdb lists one record per CDR3 protein. Of about 640,000 distinct CDR3 sequences in the sample, 15% to 20% were seen once. The sample taken for sequencing was naive CD8+ T cells from blood, with Jurkat cell RNA spiked in. Sample subset: FACS-sorted CD8+CD4-CCR7+CD45RA+ naive T cells. The receptor set was obtained from a human donor in good health. Some libraries in this study had Jurkat cell RNA spiked in.

This clonotype was detected only a few times. This chain connects TRBV5-6 to TRBJ2-1; 8 nucleotides match TRBD2. The length of the CDR3 is 15 residues. The germline V gene has CDR1 SGHDT and CDR2 YYEEEE. The V and J ends lost 0 bases and 6 bases, in that order; junction bases with no gene match: 5. CDR3 bases: TGTGCCAGCAGCTTGGGGCGGGGGGAACGCAATGAGCAGTTCTTC. Encoded protein: CASSLGRGERNEQFF.

As regards this clonotype: This may come from a read error, since a much larger clone is one base off. The chain has TRBV4-3 and TRBJ1-1, with D maybe TRBD1 (5 bases). This CDR3 is 15 amino acids long. Germline CDR1 LGHNA, CDR2 YSLEER. The CDR3 sequence is CASNQDWRGGTEAFF. The CDR3 region has the DNA TGCGCCAGCAACCAAGACTGGAGGGGAGGAACTGAAGCTTTCTTT.

Ten or more counts support this clonotype. The chain recombines TRBV29-1 with TRBJ2-7, with TRBD1 identical over 7 bases. The CDR3 totals 13 residues. V dropped 3 bases and J dropped 4; count of bases not matched to a gene: 6. The germline V gene has CDR1 SQVTM and CDR2 ANQGSEA. The DNA of the CDR3 is TGCAGCGTTGAGGGTACAGGGGCTTACGAGCAGTACTTC. This codes for CSVEGTGAYEQYF.

For this clonotype: Just one base apart from a much larger clone, this may be a read error. The chain recombines TRBV7-9 with TRBJ2-1, with a weak D call TRBD1 (5 bases). Germline V gene data show CDR1 as SEHNR and CDR2 as FQNEAQ (reference sequence). This CDR3 has 14 amino acids. Here the CDR3 reads CASSLAGAHNKQFF. As DNA, the CDR3 is TGTGCCAGCAGCTTAGCAGGGGCCCACAATAAGCAGTTCTTC.

In its sample, this clonotype was seen a few times. One end of the junction fails to match germline, which may point to a read error. The rearrangement uses TRBV15 and TRBJ1-5; D gene unclear. The germline V gene encodes CDR1 LNHNV and CDR2 YYDKDF (reference sequence). The CDR3 is 12 residues long. Here the CDR3 reads CVTSGVNQPQHF. CDR3 sequence (DNA): TGTGTCACCTCCGGGGTCAATCAGCCCCAGCATTTT.

This clonotype was observed many times. The chain employs TRBV19 and TRBJ1-3, with D perhaps matching TRBD1 (5 bases). There are 16 residues in the CDR3. Germline V gene sequence: CDR1 LNHDA, CDR2 SQIVND (reference sequence). V was cut by 3 bases and J by 4 bases, with 16 bases left in between. The CDR3 DNA sequence: TGTGCCAGTAGTATGGATAACTACGGGGGAGGAAACACCATATATTTT. Its translation is CASSMDNYGGGNTIYF.

The CDR3 nucleotides read TGTGCCAGCAGCCGACGCCCCGGGACTAGCGGGGGGGCGGACAATGAGCAGTTCTTC. Translating it yields CASSRRPGTSGGADNEQFF. V usage is TRBV7-9 and J usage is TRBJ2-1, with 16 bases aligning to TRBD2. The CDR3 extends over 19 amino acids. Losses at the gene ends were 5 bases for V and 5 bases for J; bases not matched to a gene: 12. Germline CDR1 SEHNR, CDR2 FQNEAQ (reference sequence).

This chain links TRBV5-1 with TRBJ1-2; tentatively, D is TRBD1 (6 bases). This CDR3 is built from 13 residues. V lost 0 bases to trimming and J lost 8 bases, with 11 bases between them. Germline V gene sequence: CDR1 SGHRS, CDR2 YFSETQ. The CDR3 sequence is CASSLEGGSGYTF. The CDR3 nucleotides read TGCGCCAGCAGCTTGGAGGGGGGATCCGGCTACACCTTC.

This clonotype has ten or more counts. V and J are TRBV5-6 and TRBJ2-7; D is undetermined. This CDR3 contains 15 residues. Germline-derived CDR1 and CDR2 are SGHDT and YYEEEE. Trimming took off 3 bases at V and 9 bases at J, with 22 bases between the two ends. The CDR3 coding sequence is TGTGCCAGCAGCTCCCCTGAGGAATACAGCTTTGGGCAGTACTTC. Residues: CASSSPEEYSFGQYF. The variable domain in full, with the rest retrieved from reference TRBV5-6 and TRBJ2-7, is DAGVTQSPTHLIKTRGQQVTLRCSPKSGHDTVSWYQQALGQGPQFIFQYYEEEERQRGNFPDRFSGHQFPNYSSELNVNALLLGDSALYLCASSSPEEYSFGQYFGPGTRLTVT.